Listed here are 7 T cell receptor beta chains from one sample, sequenced in a study of cytotoxic CD8 clonotypes in ibrutinib-treated CLL. The method was immunoSEQ multiplex PCR; TCRdb's version includes in-frame clones alone and lacks a portion of them. Here the sample spans hundreds of thousands of clones, 70% being singletons. The specimen comprised PBMCs, sampled after 24 months of ibrutinib treatment. Source of these receptors: a human donor with chronic lymphocytic leukemia.

This chain links TRBV15 with TRBJ2-5; D is uncertain. Deletions cut 5 bases from V and 5 bases from J, with 12 bases between. CDR3 length: 13 residues. Germline V gene sequence: CDR1 LNHNV, CDR2 YYDKDF (reference sequence). Here the CDR3 reads CATSGLIGETQYF. CDR3 in DNA: TGTGCCACCAGCGGGCTCATTGGGGAGACCCAGTACTTC.

This rearrangement joins TRBV7-9 to TRBJ1-1; tentative D call: TRBD1 (5 bases). There are 14 residues in the CDR3. Trimming took off 5 bases at V and 3 bases at J, with 13 bases between the two ends. Germline CDR1 SEHNR, CDR2 FQNEAQ (reference sequence). The CDR3 spells CASSPSGGDTEAFF. The CDR3 DNA is TGTGCCAGCAGCCCCTCCGGGGGTGACACTGAAGCTTTCTTT.

V is TRBV6-6 and J is TRBJ1-5; D is unresolved. Between the trimmed V and J ends, which lost 5 bases and 2 bases, there was a span of 13 bases. CDR3 length equals 15 residues. Germline-derived CDR1 and CDR2 are MNHNY and SVGAGI (reference sequence). Here the CDR3 DNA reads TGTGCCAGCAGTCACATTCAGGACGGCAATCAGCCCCAGCATTTT. Translated, it gives CASSHIQDGNQPQHF.

The gene calls are TRBV27 and TRBJ2-1; D is possibly TRBD1 (5 bases). Trimming cost V 6 bases and J 2 bases, with 20 bases left between them. The CDR3 runs 17 residues. CDR1 is MNHEY and CDR2 is SMNVEV in the germline V gene (reference sequence). The CDR3 reads CASRDSQGTETYNEQFF. The DNA of the CDR3 is TGTGCCAGCAGAGATTCGCAGGGCACAGAGACCTACAATGAGCAGTTCTTC.

The chain combines TRBV7-6 with TRBJ2-7, with no clear D. CDR3 size: 15 residues. CDR1 SGHVS and CDR2 FNYEAQ come from the germline V gene. V lost 7 bases to trimming and J lost 2 bases, with 18 bases between them. CDR3 sequence reads: CASTGSSGVTYEQYF. In nucleotides, the CDR3 is TGTGCCAGCACCGGATCAAGTGGCGTTACCTACGAGCAGTACTTC.

The chain carries TRBV10-3 and TRBJ2-3, with 8 bases aligning to TRBD2. The germline V gene has CDR1 ENHRY and CDR2 SYGVKD. The J segment lost 7 bases and the V segment lost 0 bases, leaving 9 bases of the junction unmatched. The CDR3 is made up of 16 amino acids. This CDR3 reads CAISESGGTRSYTQYF. The CDR3, as DNA: TGTGCCATCAGTGAGTCCGGAGGGACTAGATCTTATACGCAGTATTTT.

The chain carries TRBV28 and TRBJ2-6; D is undetermined. Trimming left V 3 bases short and J 0 bases short, with 12 bases between. Germline CDR1 MDHEN, CDR2 SYDVKM. The CDR3 is made up of 17 amino acids. Here the CDR3 reads CASSFVLSYSGANVLTF. For the CDR3, the DNA is TGTGCCAGCAGTTTCGTCCTAAGTTACTCTGGGGCCAACGTCCTGACTTTC.